This TCR beta chain was captured in a study of cytomegalovirus exposure and HLA in healthy donors. Study observations and caveats: Researchers reported in a later analysis that common viral pathogens appeared linked to several top clusters. Specificity for CMV antigens was confirmed in vitro for a few of the CMV-associated chains. Researchers left out some V segments, among them TRBV6-2 and TRBV6-3, as indistinguishable.

When sampled, the donors appeared nominally healthy, though they likely had unrecorded immune exposures. Primers for the PCR totalled 60 Vbeta and 13 Jbeta. Here immunoSEQ multiplex PCR was the method, and the copy in TCRdb shows in-frame clones only, minus some. The repertoire holds about 65,000 clones, with approximately 60% as singletons. Remarks on this clone: Its specificity is unknown.

The CDR3 is made up of 15 amino acids. CDR1 MGHDK and CDR2 SYGVNS come from the germline V gene. J gave up 7 bases and V 5 bases, and 10 bases lay outside the gene matches. This chain links TRBV25-1 with TRBJ2-1; 8 bases fit TRBD2. Sequencing was done on a sample of PBMCs. The origin of this receptor is a man aged 30-40 years in good health and CMV-seronegative. CDR3 coding DNA: TGTGCCAGCAGTCCTCGGACTAGCTTTATAAATGAGCAGTTCTTC. This sequence encodes CASSPRTSFINEQFF. The variable domain in full, completed from reference TRBV25-1 and TRBJ2-1, reads EADIYQTPRYLVIGTGKKITLECSQTMGHDKMYWYQQDPGMELHLIHYSYGVNSTEKGDLSSESTVSRIRTEHFPLTLESARPSHTSQYLCASSPRTSFINEQFFGPGTRLTVL.